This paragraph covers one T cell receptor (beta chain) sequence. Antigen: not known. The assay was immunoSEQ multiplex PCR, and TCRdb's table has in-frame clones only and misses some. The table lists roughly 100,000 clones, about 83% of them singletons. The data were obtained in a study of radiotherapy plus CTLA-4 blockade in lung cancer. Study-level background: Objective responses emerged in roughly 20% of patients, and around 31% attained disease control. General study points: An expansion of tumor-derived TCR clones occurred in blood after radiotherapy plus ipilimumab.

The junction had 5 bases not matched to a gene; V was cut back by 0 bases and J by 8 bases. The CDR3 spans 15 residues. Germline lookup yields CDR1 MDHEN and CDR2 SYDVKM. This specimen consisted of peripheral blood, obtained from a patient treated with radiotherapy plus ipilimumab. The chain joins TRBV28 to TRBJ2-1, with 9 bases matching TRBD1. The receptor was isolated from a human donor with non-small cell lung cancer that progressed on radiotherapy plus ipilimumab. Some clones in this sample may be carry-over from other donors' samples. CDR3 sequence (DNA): TGTGCCAGCAGTTTATGGGGACAGGGAGGCGATGAGCAGTTCTTC. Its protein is CASSLWGQGGDEQFF.